The entry that follows covers one T cell receptor beta chain sequence. Its antigen is undetermined. These data originate in a study of cytomegalovirus exposure and HLA in healthy donors. This cohort consisted of healthy bone marrow donors. General study points: Across all donors, roughly uniform sequencing depth was an assumption of the presence/absence analyses. Sequencing likely generated an artifact that appeared as a cluster of highly shared sequence variants. Accurate HLA-A and HLA-B prediction from TCR beta sequences was reported for most subjects.

Researchers ran the PCR with 60 Vbeta and 13 Jbeta primers. TCRdb's copy holds only in-frame clones and misses some; the assay was immunoSEQ multiplex PCR. In total, the table holds 160,000 or so clones. The TCR was taken from a man aged 25 to 40 in good health and CMV-seronegative. The sample consisted of PBMCs.

DNA for the CDR3: TGTGCCAGCAGTTTTTTAGGAGAGGATTTGGGCTACACCTTC. Translation gives CASSFLGEDLGYTF. The rearrangement joins TRBV28 to TRBJ1-2, with unresolved D. V was pared by 3 bases and J by 8 bases, with 16 bases between. The CDR3 totals 14 residues. Germline CDR1 is MDHEN and CDR2 is SYDVKM.